The present T cell receptor beta chain was sequenced within a study of blood T cell repertoires in COVID-19. CDR1 and CDR2 (germline): MDHEN, SYDVKM. Trimming left V 1 base short and J 5 bases short, with 9 bases between. The CDR3 has 14 residues. Per the original methods: The authors estimated nucleated cell counts from reference gene primer amplification. Measured with immunoSEQ multiplex PCR; TCRdb has only the in-frame clones, and not every one. The D gene and trimming were derived from the DNA, and the V and J assignments and clone size from that table. The top ten hold approximately 0.84% of the sample, which has some 270,000 clones, roughly 89% seen once.

The gene calls are TRBV28 and TRBJ1-5; a weak D match, TRBD1 (6 bases). Sequences were obtained from peripheral blood. This clonotype originated in a man between 25 and 39 years old with acute or convalescent COVID-19. In DNA, the CDR3 is TGTGCCAGCAGTTTATACAGGGCCGATCAGCCCCAGCATTTT. This sequence encodes CASSLYRADQPQHF.